This TCR beta chain was obtained from a study of blood T cell repertoires in COVID-19 (dated by TCRdb to about 2020). For context, the study as a whole: Samples from collaborators originated in the United States, Italy and Spain and spanned both the acute and convalescent phases of COVID-19. The prospective study material was composed of cDNA or gDNA derived from T cells, B-cell-depleted T cells, or PBMCs. Deeply sampled blood TCRbeta repertoires from subjects exposed to, actively infected with, or recovered from COVID-19 were included in the dataset. A freely available public database, intended as a resource for researchers studying the immune response to SARS-CoV-2, is where the repertoires were released. Samples came from the ongoing ImmuneRACE study (first 160 participants) plus 1,254 subjects from 6 global collaborators. The sample metadata nearly always contained a de-identified subject ID, COVID-19 status, age in years and sex. Where HLA class I and class II types were available, the types were taken from metadata supplied by the sample provider, not from assay-based typing.

The collaborating institutions used their own protocols to collect whole blood in K2EDTA tubes. Collaborator samples were shipped for TCRbeta analysis as frozen whole blood, isolated PBMCs, or DNA extracted from either sample type. This clone has a single count. The antigen it recognizes is unknown. Per-base qualities were not stored, and no clone one base away is much larger. TCRbeta CDR3 regions were amplified from genomic DNA using the immunoSEQ Assay, a bias-controlled multiplex PCR. Under the source paper's analysis protocol: Within the assay, amplification of reference gene primers was used to estimate how many nucleated cells each sample contained. To quantify the absolute abundance of each unique TCRbeta CDR3 rearrangement, sequence reads were collapsed and filtered. Productive Simpson clonality was computed per sample as the square root of Simpson's diversity index over productive rearrangements. TCRdb holds this immuneACCESS table with in-frame rearrangements only. Some clones are missing; in checked studies, unresolved V genes explain under half, and the rest has no known cause. V and J calls and clone size are as listed in that table; D and trimming were resolved from the DNA. This sample lists 150,000 to 200,000 clones; roughly 91% were detected once. The ten largest clones add up to less than 5.5% of the sample.

The research as a whole found: The amount of clinical and demographic metadata varied by source and participant and was provided uncurated.

This TCR came from a human donor in a cohort sampled during active COVID-19. Sequenced input: peripheral blood.

The CDR3 loop reads CATKQGGSRGSSGNTIYF. In nucleotides, the sequence is TGTGCCACCAAACAGGGGGGGTCGCGCGGAAGCTCTGGAAACACCATATATTTT. Here the chain combines TRBV10-3 and TRBJ1-3, with 8 bases aligning to TRBD1. The junction shows trimming of 10 bases on V and 0 bases on J, and the gene matches do not reach 17 bases of it. Including cysteine and phenylalanine, the CDR3 has 18 amino acids. CDR3 DNA only is kept here, 54 bases in frame from base 1. CDR1 ENHRY and CDR2 SYGVKD were looked up in the germline V gene.